This T cell receptor (beta chain) originates from a study of blood T cell repertoires in COVID-19. Background on the study: The United States, Italy and Spain provided the acute and convalescent COVID-19 samples.

Participant age was roughly 18 to 90 years, and participants resided in about two dozen US areas. What the recovered Cohort 3 donors had was two negative PCRs, clearance, or symptom resolution. Sequencing used immunoSEQ multiplex PCR; TCRdb keeps in-frame clones, though not all of them. The sample has over 200,000 clones; roughly 84% are singletons. The material sequenced was PBMCs or T cells enriched from blood (not recorded which). The source is a woman in her forties who had recovered from COVID-19.

The CDR3 DNA reads as TGTGCCAGCAGTAGGACACCCCAAGAGACCCAGTACTTC. This gives the protein CASSRTPQETQYF. V gene TRBV12-3 or TRBV12-4 combines with J gene TRBJ2-5; possible D gene TRBD1, 5 bases. The CDR3 has 13 residues. V shed 5 bases and J shed 1 base, with 8 bases lying between them.